This T cell receptor beta chain was obtained from a study of T cell changes during pregnancy in multiple sclerosis. This clone is a singleton in its sample. The assay was immunoSEQ multiplex PCR, and TCRdb's table has in-frame clones only and misses some. The sample gives roughly 100,000 clones, around 91% of which show up once; about 1.7% is in the top ten. This sample comprised peripheral blood, obtained after pregnancy. The clonotype was recovered from a female donor in good health, enrolled as a control in a pregnancy study.

The CDR3 loop reads CASSATGEGGYTF. CDR3 sequence (DNA): TGCGCCAGCAGCGCGACAGGGGAGGGTGGCTACACCTTC. The V call is TRBV5-1, the J call TRBJ1-2; 8 nucleotides match TRBD1. The germline gives CDR1 SGHRS, CDR2 YFSETQ. The length of the CDR3 is 13 residues. V trimming: 4 bases; J trimming: 7 bases; junction bases outside the gene matches: 6.